The next 15 T cell receptor beta chains were all read from a single sample in a study of Ad26.COV2.S vaccination and SARS-CoV-2 variants (dated by TCRdb to the early 2020s). The library relied on the immunoSEQ multiplex PCR assay. TCRdb took over this immuneACCESS table, retaining in-frame rearrangements with V and J assigned. Such tables are incomplete; in checked studies, under half of the missing clones stem from an unresolved V gene, and the remainder is unexplained. Present in this sample are 300,000 to 400,000 clones, over 80% of which were seen just once. The top ten clones comprise around 2% of the sample. Per the publication, the treatment or condition label means: about 20 received Ad26.COV2.S at low or high dose, single or two shots; roughly five received placebo; per-sample allocation not given. Repertoires of vaccine and placebo recipients were sequenced from samples collected on day 63 after the first injection.

The sample here was peripheral blood, taken in a trial of Ad26.COV2.S vaccine versus placebo. The receptors were sampled from a person between 18 and 65 years old who received the Ad26.COV2.S COVID-19 vaccine or a placebo.

V and J are TRBV28 and TRBJ2-5, with D tentatively TRBD1 or TRBD2 (5 bases each). Trimming removed 5 bases from V and 1 base from J, with 11 bases in between. Per germline, CDR1 MDHEN and CDR2 SYDVKM. The CDR3 is 14 amino acids. The DNA of the CDR3 is TGTGCCAGCAGTGACTGGGGGACCCAAGAGACCCAGTACTTC. Its translation is CASSDWGTQETQYF.

The rearrangement joins TRBV28 to TRBJ2-1; 12 bases line up with TRBD1. The CDR3 is made up of 17 amino acids. Germline V gene sequence: CDR1 MDHEN, CDR2 SYDVKM. Trimming took 2 bases from V and 5 from J; bases not matched to a gene: 7. The CDR3 coding sequence is TGTGCCAGCAGTTTACGCCCGGGACAGGGGGCTAACAATGAGCAGTTCTTC. It specifies CASSLRPGQGANNEQFF.

The gene calls are TRBV5-5 and TRBJ2-7, with 10 bases fitting TRBD1. Germline trimming cut 5 bases from V and 0 bases from J; bases unmatched to any gene: 17. Germline V CDR1 and CDR2: SGHKS, YYEKEE (reference sequence). The CDR3 is made up of 19 amino acids. Here the CDR3 DNA reads TGTGCCAGCAGATTATGGGCGGGACAGGGGCCCGAAAGCTCCTACGAGCAGTACTTC. This gives the protein CASRLWAGQGPESSYEQYF.

The chain couples TRBV24-1 to TRBJ2-3; D may be TRBD2 (6 bases). There are 15 residues in the CDR3. CDR1 and CDR2 from the germline V gene are KGHDR and SFDVKD. The V and J ends lost 9 bases and 0 bases respectively, with 15 bases between them. The CDR3 DNA follows: TGTGCCACCTCAACCCCGGGGACTAGCACAGATACGCAGTATTTT. Its translation is CATSTPGTSTDTQYF.

This clone was detected only once. The V call is TRBV29-1, the J call TRBJ2-4, with D unclear. The CDR3 has 12 residues. Trimming took off 4 bases at V and 8 bases at J, with 12 bases between the two ends. Germline CDR1 is SQVTM and CDR2 is ANQGSEA. In nucleotides, the CDR3 is TGCAGCGTTGTTTTGGGTCCGGACATTCAGTACTTC. It encodes CSVVLGPDIQYF.

On this clone: A much larger clone differs from this one at a single base, so this may be a read error. In DNA form, the CDR3 reads TGTGCCAGCAGCCCGGGACTAGCGGGGGCCTACAATGAGCAGTTCTTC. Protein product: CASSPGLAGAYNEQFF. J is TRBJ2-1 and V is TRBV7-9; TRBD2 matches 14 bases. Germline CDR1 reads SEHNR; CDR2 reads FQNEAQ (reference sequence). Trimming at V came to 5 bases and at J to 2 bases, leaving 2 bases not matched to a gene. The CDR3 is made up of 16 amino acids.

The rearrangement links TRBV11-3 to TRBJ2-5; 11 nucleotides line up with TRBD2. The CDR3 consists of 15 residues. Germline lookup yields CDR1 SGHNT and CDR2 YENEEA. V dropped 5 bases and J dropped 2; count of bases not matched to a gene: 4. CDR3 in DNA: TGTGCCAGCAGCGGAAGACTAGCGGGGCAAGAGACCCAGTACTTC. Translated, it gives CASSGRLAGQETQYF.

V and J are TRBV7-8 and TRBJ1-5, with a tentative D call TRBD1 (5 bases). The CDR3 loop spans 14 amino acids. CDR1 and CDR2 (germline): SGHVS, FQNEAQ. V was clipped by 5 bases and J by 0 bases, with 8 bases between them. This CDR3 reads CASSRGYSNQPQHF. The CDR3 nucleotides are TGTGCCAGCAGCCGGGGCTATAGCAATCAGCCCCAGCATTTT.

This chain joins TRBV4-2 and TRBJ2-3; TRBD1 is a possible D gene (6 bases). The length of the CDR3 is 17 residues. V was shortened by 0 bases and J by 2 bases, with 15 bases between the two germline ends. The germline V gene encodes CDR1 LGHNA and CDR2 YNFKEQ. The CDR3, as DNA: TGTGCCAGCAGCCAAGAGGATACCAGGGGTGTCACAGATACGCAGTATTTT. Its protein product is CASSQEDTRGVTDTQYF.

The chain uses TRBV7-6 and TRBJ1-5; tentative D call: TRBD1 (6 bases). The CDR3 sequence is 14 residues long. Germline CDR1 reads SGHVS; CDR2 reads FNYEAQ. V shed 3 bases and J shed 4 bases, with 10 bases lying between them. CDR3 loop: CASSLEQGNQPQHF. For the CDR3, the DNA is TGTGCCAGCAGCTTGGAACAGGGAAATCAGCCCCAGCATTTT.

This clone was seen ten or more times. The chain recombines TRBV7-2 with TRBJ2-7; D possibly corresponds to TRBD1 (5 bases). V lost 1 base, J lost 0 bases, and 10 bases lay in between. CDR1 is SGHTA, CDR2 FQGNSA, per germline. This CDR3 is built from 15 residues. CDR3 bases: TGTGCCAGCAGCTTAGAAGGGGCGTACTCCTACGAGCAGTACTTC. Its protein is CASSLEGAYSYEQYF.

The chain links TRBV6-1 to TRBJ1-5; D remains unclear. The V and J ends lost 2 bases and 5 bases respectively, with 10 bases between them. This CDR3 is built from 14 residues. Per the germline V gene, CDR1 is MNHNS and CDR2 is SASEGT. CDR3 sequence (DNA): TGTGCCAGCAGTGAACTGGCCGCCTATCAGCCCCAGCATTTT. It encodes CASSELAAYQPQHF.

The chain combines TRBV18 with TRBJ2-1; no firm D call. CDR1 and CDR2 from the germline V gene are KGHSH and LQKENI. This CDR3 is built from 13 residues. V was trimmed by 2 bases and J by 6 bases, leaving 8 bases between them. CDR3 nucleotides: TGTGCCAGCTCACCAATACGCGGCAATGAGCAGTTCTTC. It specifies CASSPIRGNEQFF.

V gene TRBV11-2 combines with J gene TRBJ1-2; D unresolved. The CDR3 spans 15 residues. The germline V gene has CDR1 SGHAT and CDR2 FQNNGV. Trimming removed 1 base at V and 4 bases at J, with 13 bases between. The chain's CDR3 is CASSLVTPRGYGYTF. DNA for the CDR3: TGTGCCAGCAGCTTAGTAACTCCGCGGGGCTATGGCTACACCTTC.

The chain employs TRBV5-1 and TRBJ1-4; possibly TRBD1 for D (5 bases). Germline V lookup: CDR1 SGHRS, CDR2 YFSETQ. The CDR3 loop spans 13 amino acids. Trimming cost V 0 bases and J 12 bases, with 12 bases left between them. Written as DNA, the CDR3 is TGCGCCAGCAGCTTGGGCCAGGGAATAGAACTGTTTTTT. This encodes CASSLGQGIELFF.